One sample yielded the 22 T cell receptor beta chains listed below, sequenced in a study of vaccination effects on CD4 cells after COVID-19. Cells that had been cultured for nine to eleven days were the source of isolated CD4+ T cells. It was two doses of either the BNT162b2 or mRNA-1273 vaccine that participants received. These receptors' antigens are unknown. The repertoire was sequenced with immunoSEQ multiplex PCR; TCRdb's copy has only in-frame clones and lacks some. The table includes 30,000 to 35,000 clones, about 74% detected once. The input for sequencing was CD4+ T cells from PBMCs cultured without peptide, taken after COVID-19 vaccination. The source of these receptors is a human donor who received a COVID-19 vaccine.

The rearrangement links TRBV6-5 to TRBJ1-1; no reliable D call. CDR3 length: 14 residues. Germline CDR1 and CDR2: MNHEY and SVGAGI. V gave up 4 bases and J gave up 9 bases, with 18 bases separating them. The CDR3 region has the DNA TGTGCCAGCAGTTTTGGGCAGGCCCCCCGACAAGCTTTCTTT. As protein: CASSFGQAPRQAFF.

The chain employs TRBV5-4 and TRBJ2-5; 8 positions match TRBD2. This CDR3 region has 16 residues. The V and J ends lost 4 bases and 1 base, in that order; junction bases with no gene match: 9. In germline, CDR1 is SGHNT, CDR2 YYREEE (reference sequence). This chain's CDR3 is CASSPAVTSGQETQYF. CDR3 DNA: TGTGCCAGCAGCCCGGCCGTCACTAGCGGCCAAGAGACCCAGTACTTC.

The chain joins TRBV6-5 to TRBJ1-2, with D hard to call. V dropped 4 bases and J dropped 4 bases, with 10 bases sitting between them. CDR1 is MNHEY and CDR2 is SVGAGI in the germline V gene. There are 13 residues in the CDR3. In nucleotides, the CDR3 is TGTGCCAGCAGTTCGGAGCCGGCCTATGGCTACACCTTC. Amino acids: CASSSEPAYGYTF.

This clone was seen a few times. J is TRBJ1-5 and V is TRBV6-1; no reliable D call. V lost 2 bases, J lost 2 bases, and 10 bases lay in between. This CDR3 has 15 amino acids. Germline assignment: CDR1 MNHNS and CDR2 SASEGT. The CDR3 protein is CASSERAGRNQPQHF. CDR3 sequence (DNA): TGTGCCAGCAGTGAAAGGGCAGGCCGCAATCAGCCCCAGCATTTT.

The genes are TRBV2 and TRBJ1-2, with no clear D. Germline V gene lookup returns CDR1 SNHLY and CDR2 FYNNEI. The CDR3 contains 12 residues. V dropped 9 bases and J dropped 4 bases, with 12 bases sitting between them. The CDR3 loop reads CASRPESYGYTF. CDR3 in DNA: TGTGCCAGTCGACCAGAGAGCTATGGCTACACCTTC. Full variable domain (outside the CDR3, taken from reference TRBV2 and TRBJ1-2): EPEVTQTPSHQVTQMGQEVILRCVPISNHLYFYWYRQILGQKVEFLVSFYNNEISEKSEIFDDQFSVERPDGSNFTLKIRSTKLEDSAMYFCASRPESYGYTFGSGTRLTVV.

The rearrangement joins TRBV12-3 or TRBV12-4 to TRBJ2-7; D not resolved. Between the trimmed V and J ends, which lost 5 bases and 0 bases, there was a span of 8 bases. The CDR3 totals 13 residues. The CDR3 reads CASSRQASYEQYF. Written as DNA, the CDR3 is TGTGCCAGCAGTCGCCAGGCCTCCTACGAGCAGTACTTC.

This chain connects TRBV3-1 (or the pseudogene TRBV3-2) to TRBJ2-1; a weak D match, TRBD2 (5 bases). V was pared by 4 bases and J by 6 bases, with 19 bases between. Germline V gene sequence: CDR1 LGHDT, CDR2 YNNKEL (reference sequence). The CDR3 sequence is 16 residues long. CDR3 nucleotide sequence: TGTGCCAGCAGCCGAGACTATGAGGGAAGGGCCAATGAGCAGTTCTTC. Translating it yields CASSRDYEGRANEQFF.

This clone was detected a few times. J is TRBJ2-7 and V is TRBV5-4, with D perhaps TRBD1 or TRBD2 (5 bases each). Looked up from germline, CDR1 is SGHNT and CDR2 is YYREEE (reference sequence). CDR3 length equals 15 residues. V shed 4 bases and J shed 0 bases, with 14 bases lying between them. The CDR3 sequence is CASSPGPEYSYEQYF. CDR3 sequence (DNA): TGTGCCAGCAGCCCGGGACCCGAATACTCCTACGAGCAGTACTTC.

This chain links TRBV19 with TRBJ2-3; D remains ambiguous. This CDR3 is built from 14 residues. Germline-derived CDR1 and CDR2 are LNHDA and SQIVND (reference sequence). V lost 3 bases and J lost 4, with 11 bases in between. CDR3 bases: TGTGCCAGTAGTATTTCTGCTGGCGCAGATACGCAGTATTTT. Protein sequence: CASSISAGADTQYF.

This rearrangement joins TRBV28 to TRBJ2-7, with D tentatively TRBD1 (8 bases). CDR3 length equals 15 residues. V gave up 5 bases and J gave up 2 bases, with 16 bases separating them. Germline V gene lookup returns CDR1 MDHEN and CDR2 SYDVKM. The CDR3 DNA reads TGTGCCAGCAGTCCCGGGGGGACAGGAACCTACGAGCAGTACTTC. Encoded protein: CASSPGGTGTYEQYF.

The rearrangement joins TRBV3-1 (or the pseudogene TRBV3-2) to TRBJ1-1, with D uncertain. Trimming removed 4 bases at V and 1 base at J, with 7 bases between. Germline CDR1 is LGHDT and CDR2 is YNNKEL (reference sequence). The CDR3 has 13 amino acids. The CDR3 DNA follows: TGTGCCAGCAGCCCCGACAAGAACACTGAAGCTTTCTTT. As protein: CASSPDKNTEAFF.

The chain uses TRBV7-9 and TRBJ1-1, with 9 bases that match TRBD1. The CDR3 has 15 residues. J gave up 1 base and V 6 bases, and 6 bases lay outside the gene matches. Germline CDR1 reads SEHNR; CDR2 reads FQNEAQ (reference sequence). The CDR3: CASRQQGAPNTEAFF. CDR3 nucleotide sequence: TGTGCCAGCAGACAACAGGGGGCCCCGAACACTGAAGCTTTCTTT.

The chain has TRBV7-9 and TRBJ1-2; D might be TRBD1 (5 bases). Germline CDR1 reads SEHNR; CDR2 reads FQNEAQ (reference sequence). Trimming cost V 5 bases and J 2 bases, with 12 bases left between them. CDR3 length: 14 residues. CDR3 in DNA: TGTGCCAGCAGCACCTGGGGGGGGAACTATGGCTACACCTTC. Translating it yields CASSTWGGNYGYTF.

The chain uses TRBV6-5 and TRBJ1-5, with a weak D call TRBD1 (5 bases). Germline-derived CDR1 and CDR2 are MNHEY and SVGAGI. The CDR3 totals 12 residues. Between the trimmed V and J ends, which lost 6 bases and 3 bases, there was a span of 6 bases. CDR3 residues: CASRGTNQPQHF. In DNA, the CDR3 is TGTGCCAGCAGGGGGACCAATCAGCCCCAGCATTTT.

Regarding this clone: The junction shows a germline mismatch at one end, possibly a read error. The chain uses TRBV7-7 and TRBJ1-1, with a tentative D call TRBD1 (6 bases). Germline V gene sequence: CDR1 SSHAT, CDR2 FNYEAQ (reference sequence). The CDR3 consists of 13 residues. The CDR3 DNA reads as TGTGCTAGCAGCGAGGACAGGAACACTGAAGCTTTCTTT. This codes for CASSEDRNTEAFF.

This clone was detected only a few times. The V call is TRBV6-1, the J call TRBJ2-7, with 12 bases identical to TRBD1. V was pared by 3 bases and J by 7 bases, with 7 bases of the junction left unmatched. This CDR3 region has 15 residues. Germline values: CDR1 MNHNS, CDR2 SASEGT. Written as DNA, the CDR3 is TGTGCCAGCAGTGATACCGGGACAGGGGGCGGAGAGCAGTACTTC. Its translation is CASSDTGTGGGEQYF.

The chain recombines TRBV19 with TRBJ1-1, with a tentative D call TRBD1 (5 bases). Trimming shortened V by 3 bases and J by 4 bases, and 12 bases separated the two germline ends. Germline assignment: CDR1 LNHDA and CDR2 SQIVND (reference sequence). CDR3 size: 14 residues. CDR3 bases: TGTGCCAGTAGTATCGGGGGAGGGAGCACTGAAGCTTTCTTT. Residues: CASSIGGGSTEAFF. The full variable domain, with the rest looked up from reference TRBV19 and TRBJ1-1, is DGGITQSPKYLFRKEGQNVTLSCEQNLNHDAMYWYRQDPGQGLRLIYYSQIVNDFQKGDIAEGYSVSREKKESFPLTVTSAQKNPTAFYLCASSIGGGSTEAFFGQGTRLTVV.

This sequence joins TRBV5-1 and TRBJ1-6; D gene ambiguous. This CDR3 region has 12 residues. V lost 3 bases and J 12 bases, leaving 10 bases between the germline ends. Germline assignment: CDR1 SGHRS and CDR2 YFSETQ. The CDR3 loop reads CASSSSGGPLHF. CDR3 DNA sequence: TGCGCCAGCAGCTCCTCCGGTGGACCCCTCCACTTT.

The CDR3 DNA reads TGTGCCAGTTCAAGGGTAGTTGGAAACACCATATATTTT. The encoded protein is CASSRVVGNTIYF. The rearrangement links TRBV19 to TRBJ1-3; D is ambiguous. The germline CDR1 and CDR2 sequences are LNHDA and SQIVND (reference sequence). Trimming cost V 8 bases and J 3 bases, with 11 bases left between them. The CDR3 has 13 amino acids.

V usage is TRBV7-2 and J usage is TRBJ2-1; D may be TRBD1 or TRBD2 (7 bases each). Per germline, CDR1 SGHTA and CDR2 FQGNSA. Trimming shortened V by 5 bases and J by 7 bases, and 15 bases separated the two germline ends. The CDR3 is 14 amino acids. Written as DNA, the CDR3 is TGTGCCAGCAGCGAGGACAGGCGGGGGAATGAGCAGTTCTTC. It is translated as CASSEDRRGNEQFF.

V usage is TRBV5-4 and J usage is TRBJ1-2; no reliable D call. With 1 base removed from V and 5 bases from J, the gap between germline ends came to 9 bases. The germline V gene has CDR1 SGHNT and CDR2 YYREEE (reference sequence). This CDR3 spans 13 amino acids. The CDR3 is CASSLPGGYGYTF. In nucleotides, the CDR3 is TGTGCCAGCAGCTTGCCGGGAGGGTATGGCTACACCTTC.

The chain uses TRBV3-1 (or the pseudogene TRBV3-2) and TRBJ2-1, with 7 bases identical to TRBD1. Germline CDR1 LGHDT, CDR2 YNNKEL (reference sequence). Germline trimming cut 2 bases from V and 11 bases from J; bases unmatched to any gene: 6. CDR3 size: 13 residues. The CDR3 is CASSQQETGKQFF. For the CDR3, the DNA is TGTGCCAGCAGCCAACAAGAGACAGGGAAGCAGTTCTTC.